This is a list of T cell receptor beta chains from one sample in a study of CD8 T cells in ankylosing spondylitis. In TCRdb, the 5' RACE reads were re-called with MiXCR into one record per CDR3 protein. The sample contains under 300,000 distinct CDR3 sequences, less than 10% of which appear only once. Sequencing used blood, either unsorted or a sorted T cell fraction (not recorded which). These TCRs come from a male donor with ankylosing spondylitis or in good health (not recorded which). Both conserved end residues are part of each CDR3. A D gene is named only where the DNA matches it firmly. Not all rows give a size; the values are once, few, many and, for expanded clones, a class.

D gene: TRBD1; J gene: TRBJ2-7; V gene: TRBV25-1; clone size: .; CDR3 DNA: TGTGCCAGCAGTGGTGGGGGTGTCGGACAGGGCCAGATCGAGCAGTACTTC; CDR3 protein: CASSGGGVGQGQIEQYF
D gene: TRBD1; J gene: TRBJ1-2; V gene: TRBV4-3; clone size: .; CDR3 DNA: TGCGCCAGCAGCCAAGGACAGGGCGGCTATGGCTACACCTTC; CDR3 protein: CASSQGQGGYGYTF
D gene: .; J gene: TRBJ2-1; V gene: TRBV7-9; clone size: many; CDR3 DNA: TGTGCCAGCAGCTTAGCGAGCGCCTACAATGAGCAGTTCTTC; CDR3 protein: CASSLASAYNEQFF
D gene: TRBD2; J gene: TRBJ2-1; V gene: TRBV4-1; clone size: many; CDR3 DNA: TGCGCCAGCAGCCAAGATCGGTCTAGCGGGAGGAATGAGCAGTTCTTC; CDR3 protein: CASSQDRSSGRNEQFF
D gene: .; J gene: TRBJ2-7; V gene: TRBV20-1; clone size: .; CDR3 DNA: TGCAGTGCTAGAGATGGGCCAATCAACGAGCAGTACTTC; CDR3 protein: CSARDGPINEQYF
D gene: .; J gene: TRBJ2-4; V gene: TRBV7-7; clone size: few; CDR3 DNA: TGTGCTAGCAGCGGGAGAGGTGTCAGGGGGAAAACAGACGGCATTCAGTACTTC; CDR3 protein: CASSGRGVRGKTDGIQYF
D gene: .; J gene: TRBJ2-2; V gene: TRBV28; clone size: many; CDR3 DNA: TGTGCCAGTACCATTCTTATCGCGAACACCGGGGAGCTGTTTTTT; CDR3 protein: CASTILIANTGELFF
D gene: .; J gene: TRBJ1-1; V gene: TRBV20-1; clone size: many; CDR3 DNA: TGCAGTGCCGCCAAGGGACCGTCGAACACTGAAGCTTTCTTT; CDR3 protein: CSAAKGPSNTEAFF
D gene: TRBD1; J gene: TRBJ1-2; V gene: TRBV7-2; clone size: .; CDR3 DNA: TGTGCCAGCAGCTTCCCGGGACAGTCTTCTGGCTACACCTTC; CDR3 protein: CASSFPGQSSGYTF
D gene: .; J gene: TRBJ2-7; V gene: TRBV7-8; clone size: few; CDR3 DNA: TGTGCCAGCAGCTCTGAGGCAGCAAGAGACTACGAGCAGTACTTC; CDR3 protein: CASSSEAARDYEQYF
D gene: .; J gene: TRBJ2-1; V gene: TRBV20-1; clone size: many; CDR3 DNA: TGCAGTGCTAGGACAGCGTGGAGTTACAATGAGCAGTTCTTC; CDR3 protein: CSARTAWSYNEQFF
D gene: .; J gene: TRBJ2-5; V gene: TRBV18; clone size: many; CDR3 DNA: TGTGCCAGCTCCCTCGAGATCCAAGAGACCCAGTACTTC; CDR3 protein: CASSLEIQETQYF
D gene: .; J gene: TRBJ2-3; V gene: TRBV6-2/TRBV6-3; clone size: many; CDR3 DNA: TGTGCCAGCAGTATAAGCGACAGGTCCACAGATACGCAGTATTTT; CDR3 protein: CASSISDRSTDTQYF
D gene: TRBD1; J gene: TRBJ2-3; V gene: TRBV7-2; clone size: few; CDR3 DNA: TGTGCCAGCAGCTTACTGGGACAGTTAAGCACAGATACGCAGTATTTT; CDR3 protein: CASSLLGQLSTDTQYF
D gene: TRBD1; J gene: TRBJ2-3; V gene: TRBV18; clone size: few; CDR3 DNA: TGTGCCAGCTCACACCCGGGACAGGGGGCAGATACGCAGTATTTT; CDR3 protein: CASSHPGQGADTQYF
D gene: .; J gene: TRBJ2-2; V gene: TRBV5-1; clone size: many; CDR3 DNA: TGCGCCAGCAGCTTCCCTACAGGGAACGGGGAGCTGTTTTTT; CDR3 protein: CASSFPTGNGELFF
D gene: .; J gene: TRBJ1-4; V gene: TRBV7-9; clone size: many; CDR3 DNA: TGTGCCAGCAGTCCAGGGGCGCCAACTAATGAAAAACTGTTTTTT; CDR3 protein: CASSPGAPTNEKLFF
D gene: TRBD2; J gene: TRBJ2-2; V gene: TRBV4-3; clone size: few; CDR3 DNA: TGCGCCAGCAGCCCCCTAGCTAGCGGGAGAGGGGGCGGGGAGCTGTTTTTT; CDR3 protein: CASSPLASGRGGGELFF
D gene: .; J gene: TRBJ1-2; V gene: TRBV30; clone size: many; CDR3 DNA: TGTGCTCAGTGGGGGGATGGCTACACCTTC; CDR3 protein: CAQWGDGYTF
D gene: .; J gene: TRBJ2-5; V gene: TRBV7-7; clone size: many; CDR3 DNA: TGTGCTAGCAGCTTAACTGGGGGTGGAGAGACCCAGTACTTC; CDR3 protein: CASSLTGGGETQYF
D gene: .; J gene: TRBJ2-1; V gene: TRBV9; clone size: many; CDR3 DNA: TGTGCCAGCAGCGTAGCCCCGGGGCCATACAATGAGCAGTTCTTC; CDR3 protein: CASSVAPGPYNEQFF
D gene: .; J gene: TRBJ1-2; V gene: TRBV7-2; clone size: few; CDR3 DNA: TGTGCCAGCAGCTTAACCCCCCCCGATAGATATGGCTACACCTTC; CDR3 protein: CASSLTPPDRYGYTF
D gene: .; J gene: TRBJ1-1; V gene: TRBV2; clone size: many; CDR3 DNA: TGTGCCACCTCATCCCGACAGAGCTCCAGCACTGAAGCTTTCTTT; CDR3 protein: CATSSRQSSSTEAFF
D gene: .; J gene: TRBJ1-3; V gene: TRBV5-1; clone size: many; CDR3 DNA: TGCGCCAGCTCGACAGGTGACTCTGGAAACACCATATATTTT; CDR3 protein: CASSTGDSGNTIYF
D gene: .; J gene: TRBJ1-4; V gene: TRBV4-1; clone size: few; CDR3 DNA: TGCGCCAGCAGCCAAGAGGCAGAGTATGGGAGCAAACTGTTTTTT; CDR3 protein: CASSQEAEYGSKLFF
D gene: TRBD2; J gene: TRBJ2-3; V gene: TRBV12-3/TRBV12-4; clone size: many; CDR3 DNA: TGTGCCAGCAGTTTAAGCGGGAGAGCGCAGTATTTT; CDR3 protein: CASSLSGRAQYF
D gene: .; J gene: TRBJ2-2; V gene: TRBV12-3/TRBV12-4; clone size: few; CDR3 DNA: TGTGCCAGCAGATTAGCGCAGACCGGGGAGCTGTTTTTT; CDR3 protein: CASRLAQTGELFF
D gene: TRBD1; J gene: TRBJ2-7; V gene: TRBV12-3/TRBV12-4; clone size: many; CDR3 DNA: TGTGCCAGCAGTTTAGGTAGGGGGCGCGAGCAGTACTTC; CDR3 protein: CASSLGRGREQYF
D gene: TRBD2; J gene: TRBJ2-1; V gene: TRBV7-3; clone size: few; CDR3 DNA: TGTGCCAGCAGCTTGGGGCGGGAGGTATACAATGAGCAGTTCTTC; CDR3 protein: CASSLGREVYNEQFF
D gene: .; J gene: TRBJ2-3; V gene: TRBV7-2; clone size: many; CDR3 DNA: TGTGCCAGCAGCTTAGCGCCAGGAAGCACAGATACGCAGTATTTT; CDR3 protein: CASSLAPGSTDTQYF
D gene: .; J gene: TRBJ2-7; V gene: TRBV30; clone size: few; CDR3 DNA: TGTGCCTGGACAGTTTCCTACGAGCAGTACTTC; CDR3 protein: CAWTVSYEQYF
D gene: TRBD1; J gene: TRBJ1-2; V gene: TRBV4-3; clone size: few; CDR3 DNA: TGCGCCAGCAGCCAGGGATCCGGGACAGGGAGGGCCCATGGCTACACCTTC; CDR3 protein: CASSQGSGTGRAHGYTF
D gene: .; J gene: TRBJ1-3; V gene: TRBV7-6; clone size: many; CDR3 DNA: TGTGCCAGCAGCTTGGACAGACGGGGCGGAAACACCATATATTTT; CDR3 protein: CASSLDRRGGNTIYF
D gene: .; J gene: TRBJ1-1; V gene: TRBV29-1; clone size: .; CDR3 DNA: TGCAGCGTTGTTAAATTCACTGAAGCTTTCTTT; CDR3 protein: CSVVKFTEAFF
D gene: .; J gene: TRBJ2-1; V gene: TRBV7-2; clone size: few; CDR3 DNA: TGTGCCAGCAGCTTTGGGGGGGCCTCCTACAATGAGCAGTTCTTC; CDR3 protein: CASSFGGASYNEQFF
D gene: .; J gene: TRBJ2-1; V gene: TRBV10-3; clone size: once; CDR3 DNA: TGTGCCATCAGTGAGTCTGGGGGGTGGAAGAATGAGCAGTTCTTC; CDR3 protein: CAISESGGWKNEQFF
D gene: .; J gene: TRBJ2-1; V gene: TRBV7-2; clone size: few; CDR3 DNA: TGTGCCAGCAGCTTCCGGGACACCTGGAATGAGCAGTTCTTC; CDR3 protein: CASSFRDTWNEQFF
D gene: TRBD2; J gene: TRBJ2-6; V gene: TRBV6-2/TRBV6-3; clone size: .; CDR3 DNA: TGTGCCAGCAGTTACTTCCTAGGACTAGCGGGGGCTGGGGCCAACGTCCTGACTTTC; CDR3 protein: CASSYFLGLAGAGANVLTF
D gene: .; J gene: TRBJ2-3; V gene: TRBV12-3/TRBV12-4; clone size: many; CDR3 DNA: TGTGCCAGCATCCCTAGGGCCGACACAGATACGCAGTATTTT; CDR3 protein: CASIPRADTDTQYF
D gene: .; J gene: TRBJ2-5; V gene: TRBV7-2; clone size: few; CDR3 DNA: TGTGCCAGCAGCTTAGAGTGGAGAGAGACCCAGTACTTC; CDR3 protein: CASSLEWRETQYF
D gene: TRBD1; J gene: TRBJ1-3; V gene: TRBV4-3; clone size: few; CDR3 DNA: TGCGCCAGCAGCCAAGGACAGGGGAGAAGCTCTGGAAACACCATATATTTT; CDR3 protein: CASSQGQGRSSGNTIYF
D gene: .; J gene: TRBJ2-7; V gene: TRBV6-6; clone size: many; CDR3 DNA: TGTGCCAGCAGTTTTCGGGACTTAATCGAGCAGTACTTC; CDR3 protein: CASSFRDLIEQYF
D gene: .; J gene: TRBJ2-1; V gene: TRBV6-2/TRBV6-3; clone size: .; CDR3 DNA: TGTGCCAGCAGTTACCTCGGGGGGCGCAGAGATGAGCAGTTCTTC; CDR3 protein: CASSYLGGRRDEQFF
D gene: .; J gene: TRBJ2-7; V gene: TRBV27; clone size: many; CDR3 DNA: TGTGCCAGCAGTTTAACACACAGGGAGGAGCAGTACTTC; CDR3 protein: CASSLTHREEQYF
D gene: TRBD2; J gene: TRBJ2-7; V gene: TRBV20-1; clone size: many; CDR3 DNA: TGCAGTGCTGTTCCCACCCGAGGAAGCGGGGGTTCGATCTACGAGCAGTACTTC; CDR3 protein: CSAVPTRGSGGSIYEQYF
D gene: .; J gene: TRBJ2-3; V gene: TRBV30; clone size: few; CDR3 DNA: TGTGCCTGGAACCTACCAGGGGAGACAGATACGCAGTATTTT; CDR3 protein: CAWNLPGETDTQYF
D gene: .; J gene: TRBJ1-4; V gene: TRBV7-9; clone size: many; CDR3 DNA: TGTGCCAGCAGCTTCGCGGGACTTCGGGCCGCTCGGGGGAAACTGTTTTTT; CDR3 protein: CASSFAGLRAARGKLFF
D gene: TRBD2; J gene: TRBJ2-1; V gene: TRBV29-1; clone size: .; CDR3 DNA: TGCAGCGTTGGCGTCTTGCTAGCGGGAGGGAAGTTCTTC; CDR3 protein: CSVGVLLAGGKFF
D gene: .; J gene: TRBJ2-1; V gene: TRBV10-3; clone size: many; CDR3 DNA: TGTGCCATCAGTGAGGTGTTAGGGCTCTCCTACAATGAGCAGTTCTTC; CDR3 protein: CAISEVLGLSYNEQFF
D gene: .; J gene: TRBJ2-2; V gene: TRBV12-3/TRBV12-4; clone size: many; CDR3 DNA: TGTGCCAGCAGTCTGTGGGGGGACTCGCGTGTGACCGGGGAGCTGTTTTTT; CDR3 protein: CASSLWGDSRVTGELFF